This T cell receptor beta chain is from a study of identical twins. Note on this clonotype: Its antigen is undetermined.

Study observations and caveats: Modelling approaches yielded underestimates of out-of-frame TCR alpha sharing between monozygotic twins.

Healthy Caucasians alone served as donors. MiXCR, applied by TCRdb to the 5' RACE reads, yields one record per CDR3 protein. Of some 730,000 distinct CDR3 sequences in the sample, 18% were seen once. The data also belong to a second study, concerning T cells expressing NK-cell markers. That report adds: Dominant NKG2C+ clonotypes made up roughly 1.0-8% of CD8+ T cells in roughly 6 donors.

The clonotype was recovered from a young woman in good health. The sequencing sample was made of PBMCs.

The CDR3 loop is CASSWGVGNTEAFF. As DNA, the CDR3 is TGCGCCAGCAGCTGGGGAGTCGGGAACACTGAAGCTTTCTTT. The rearrangement uses TRBV5-1 and TRBJ1-1; D gene ambiguous. CDR3 size: 14 residues. CDR1 SGHRS and CDR2 YFSETQ come from the germline V gene. V lost 3 bases and J 1 base, leaving 10 bases between the germline ends.